Shown below are 21 T cell receptor beta chains from a single sample sequenced in a study of T cells in Graves' hyperthyroidism and ophthalmopathy. Amplified TCR beta CDR3 regions came from RNA transcripts. The HTBI primer set drove a first-round RT-PCR of the TCR CDR3. TCRdb reanalysed the multiplex PCR reads using MiXCR and keeps one entry per CDR3 protein. The repertoire holds over 550,000 distinct CDR3 sequences, with 16% as singletons. The sequenced sample was blood. The receptor source for this set is a woman between 18 and 29 years old with Graves' hyperthyroidism.

The chain links TRBV5-1 to TRBJ1-6; D remains ambiguous. The CDR3 loop spans 14 amino acids. Between the trimmed V and J ends, which lost 4 bases and 7 bases, there was a span of 12 bases. Per the germline V gene, CDR1 is SGHRS and CDR2 is YFSETQ. For the CDR3, the DNA is TGCGCCAGCAGCCTAGATATACCAAATTCACCCCTCCACTTT. It is translated as CASSLDIPNSPLHF.

This clonotype was counted once. The chain combines TRBV11-3 with TRBJ2-1, with 7 bases aligning to TRBD1. The germline V gene has CDR1 SGHNT and CDR2 YENEEA. V shed 4 bases, J shed 5 bases, and the junction held 11 bases outside the gene matches. The CDR3 sequence is 16 residues long. CDR3 nucleotide sequence: TGTGCCAGCAGCTCCCGCGGGTTTGGGACAGACAATGAGCAGTTCTTC. As protein: CASSSRGFGTDNEQFF.

This clonotype was counted between two and nine times. The chain employs TRBV29-1 and TRBJ2-5; D gene ambiguous. V was trimmed by 5 bases and J by 2 bases, leaving 6 bases between them. The germline CDR1 and CDR2 sequences are SQVTM and ANQGSEA. The CDR3 consists of 11 residues. The CDR3 DNA follows: TGCAGCGTTTCTAGACAAGAGACCCAGTACTTC. Protein product: CSVSRQETQYF. The full variable domain, rest sourced from reference TRBV29-1 and TRBJ2-5, is SAVISQKPSRDICQRGTSLTIQCQVDSQVTMMFWYRQQPGQSLTLIATANQGSEATYESGFVIDKFPISRPNLTFSTLTVSNMSPEDSSIYLCSVSRQETQYFGPGTRLLVL.

This clonotype was seen a few times. The genes are TRBV19 and TRBJ1-3; D is perhaps TRBD1 (6 bases). V was trimmed by 4 bases and J by 0 bases, leaving 13 bases between them. Germline V gives CDR1 LNHDA, CDR2 SQIVND (reference sequence). The CDR3 length is 16 residues. The CDR3: CASSTGHPYSGNTIYF. In DNA form, the CDR3 reads TGTGCCAGTAGTACGGGACACCCTTACTCTGGAAACACCATATATTTT. The full variable domain, its missing parts supplied by reference TRBV19 and TRBJ1-3, is DGGITQSPKYLFRKEGQNVTLSCEQNLNHDAMYWYRQDPGQGLRLIYYSQIVNDFQKGDIAEGYSVSREKKESFPLTVTSAQKNPTAFYLCASSTGHPYSGNTIYFGEGSWLTVV.

Turning to this clonotype: With a much larger clone just one base away, this may be a read error. The chain has TRBV20-1 and TRBJ1-2, with TRBD1 matching over 7 bases. V lost 2 bases and J lost 4; bases outside the gene matches: 7. CDR1 is DFQATT and CDR2 is SNEGSKA in the germline V gene (reference sequence). CDR3 length equals 14 residues. The CDR3 DNA sequence: TGCAGTGCTAGAACCGGGACAGAGCCCTATGGCTACACCTTC. Amino acids: CSARTGTEPYGYTF.

This clonotype appeared many times. The J gene is TRBJ1-6, the V gene TRBV9, with 8 bases lining up with TRBD1. The CDR3 has 15 residues. Germline assignment: CDR1 SGDLS and CDR2 YYNGEE. V lost 0 bases to trimming and J lost 9 bases; unmatched junction nucleotides: 5. For the CDR3, the DNA is TGTGCCAGCAGCGTAGAACCAGGGGGCCGTTCACCCCTCCACTTT. Its translation: CASSVEPGGRSPLHF.

The chain couples TRBV5-8 to TRBJ2-7; D is unclear. CDR3 length: 15 amino acids. Germline CDR1 is SGHTS and CDR2 is YDEGEE. V was clipped by 1 base and J by 0 bases, with 11 bases between them. The CDR3 nucleotides are TGTGCCAGCAGCTTGCGGGTCAAAAGCTCCTACGAGCAGTACTTC. Translating gives CASSLRVKSSYEQYF.

Many counts were recorded for this clonotype. The chain recombines TRBV20-1 with TRBJ2-7; a weak D match, TRBD2 (5 bases). This CDR3 is built from 15 residues. Germline loops: CDR1 DFQATT, CDR2 SNEGSKA (reference sequence). The V gene lost 5 bases and the J gene lost 3 bases, with 20 bases spanning the gap. CDR3 DNA: TGCAGTGCTGGCAGATTGGGCCAGCGGCACTACGAGCAGTACTTC. It yields the protein CSAGRLGQRHYEQYF.

This clonotype was observed many times. The chain combines TRBV5-1 with TRBJ1-6; D is unclear. The CDR3 length is 17 residues. Between the trimmed V and J ends, which lost 2 bases and 5 bases, there was a span of 17 bases. Germline CDR1 reads SGHRS; CDR2 reads YFSETQ. The CDR3 region has the DNA TGCGCCAGCAGCTTAGGGAAAGTGACCGTAGATAATTCACCCCTCCACTTT. Its protein is CASSLGKVTVDNSPLHF.

About this clonotype itself: A much larger clone is a single base away; this may be a read error. The chain combines TRBV7-2 with TRBJ2-5; either TRBD1 or TRBD2 may fit D (5 bases each). With 5 bases removed from V and 6 bases from J, the gap between germline ends came to 25 bases. The CDR3 covers 17 residues. Germline V gene data show CDR1 as SGHTA and CDR2 as FQGNSA. CDR3 residues: CASSPRRGVVPGKTQYF. CDR3 bases: TGTGCCAGCAGCCCTAGGAGAGGGGTGGTGCCCGGCAAGACCCAGTACTTC. The full variable domain, its missing parts supplied by reference TRBV7-2 and TRBJ2-5, is GAGVSQSPSNKVTEKGKDVELRCDPISGHTALYWYRQSLGQGLEFLIYFQGNSAPDKSGLPSDRFSAERTGGSVSTLTIQRTQQEDSAVYLCASSPRRGVVPGKTQYFGPGTRLLVL.

V gene TRBV25-1 combines with J gene TRBJ2-3; D gene unclear. The CDR3 runs 15 residues. Germline lookup yields CDR1 MGHDK and CDR2 SYGVNS. V lost 3 bases and J 2 bases, leaving 12 bases between the germline ends. CDR3 sequence reads: CASSDPSYPTDTQYF. In DNA form, the CDR3 reads TGTGCCAGCAGTGACCCCTCTTATCCCACAGATACGCAGTATTTT. The full variable domain, its missing parts supplied by reference TRBV25-1 and TRBJ2-3, is EADIYQTPRYLVIGTGKKITLECSQTMGHDKMYWYQQDPGMELHLIHYSYGVNSTEKGDLSSESTVSRIRTEHFPLTLESARPSHTSQYLCASSDPSYPTDTQYFGPGTRLTVL.

This clonotype was recorded at least ten times. V gene TRBV6-1 combines with J gene TRBJ2-3; 9 positions match TRBD2. This CDR3 spans 16 amino acids. Germline V gene lookup returns CDR1 MNHNS and CDR2 SASEGT. J was trimmed by 3 bases and V by 4 bases; bases with no gene match: 8. CDR3 in DNA: TGTGCCAGCAGTGCTTTAGCGGGAGTGGAAACAGATACGCAGTATTTT. Translating gives CASSALAGVETDTQYF.

This clonotype was recorded a few times. The V and J genes are TRBV29-1 and TRBJ1-1; D is perhaps TRBD1 (5 bases). The germline V gene encodes CDR1 SQVTM and CDR2 ANQGSEA. CDR3 length: 13 amino acids. V lost 4 bases and J 4 bases, leaving 13 bases between the germline ends. The CDR3 here is CSVVGARGTEAFF. CDR3 sequence (DNA): TGCAGCGTTGTAGGGGCTAGGGGCACTGAAGCTTTCTTT. The entire variable domain, with the rest obtained from reference TRBV29-1 and TRBJ1-1, is as follows: SAVISQKPSRDICQRGTSLTIQCQVDSQVTMMFWYRQQPGQSLTLIATANQGSEATYESGFVIDKFPISRPNLTFSTLTVSNMSPEDSSIYLCSVVGARGTEAFFGQGTRLTVV.

This chain connects TRBV7-8 to TRBJ2-5, with D tentatively TRBD1 (5 bases). With 0 bases removed from V and 4 bases from J, the gap between germline ends came to 12 bases. The CDR3 has 15 residues. Germline CDR1 reads SGHVS; CDR2 reads FQNEAQ. Written as DNA, the CDR3 is TGTGCCAGCAGCTTAGCGGCGCAGGGATTAGAGACCCAGTACTTC. Protein: CASSLAAQGLETQYF.

This clonotype was picked up many times. The rearrangement links TRBV28 to TRBJ2-1, with 9 bases identical to TRBD1. With V trimmed by 8 bases and J by 9 bases, 17 bases remained unmatched. CDR3 size: 16 residues. Germline V gene lookup returns CDR1 MDHEN and CDR2 SYDVKM. For the CDR3, the DNA is TGTGCCAGCTATTCCCCCGGGGACAGGGTGATTTTTGAGCAGTTCTTC. Translated, it gives CASYSPGDRVIFEQFF.

Worth noting for this clonotype: This may stem from a read error, because a much larger clone lies one nucleotide away. The CDR3, as DNA: TGTGCCAGCAGCTTACGGGCGGGAGACCTCTGCGAGCAGTACTTC. Amino acids: CASSLRAGDLCEQYF. V and J are TRBV7-2 and TRBJ2-7; 7 nucleotides line up with TRBD2. This CDR3 is 15 amino acids long. Germline V gene sequence: CDR1 SGHTA, CDR2 FQGNSA. Unmatched junction bases numbered 10, after V lost 2 bases and J lost 6 bases. Combining the CDR3 with reference TRBV7-2 and TRBJ2-7 gives the whole variable domain GAGVSQSPSNKVTEKGKDVELRCDPISGHTALYWYRQSLGQGLEFLIYFQGNSAPDKSGLPSDRFSAERTGGSVSTLTIQRTQQEDSAVYLCASSLRAGDLCEQYFGPGTRLTVT.

In this sample, this clonotype turned up a few times. The V call is TRBV29-1, the J call TRBJ1-2, with a possible D match to TRBD1 (5 bases). The CDR3 spans 12 residues. V was clipped by 1 base and J by 4 bases, with 7 bases between them. CDR1 and CDR2 from the germline V gene are SQVTM and ANQGSEA. DNA for the CDR3: TGCAGCGTTGAAGTAGGGACCTATGGCTACACCTTC. It encodes CSVEVGTYGYTF.

This clonotype appeared a few times. V and J are TRBV19 and TRBJ1-5; 10 bases match TRBD1. J was trimmed by 7 bases and V by 7 bases; bases with no gene match: 10. CDR1 LNHDA and CDR2 SQIVND come from the germline V gene (reference sequence). This CDR3 has 15 residues. The CDR3 coding sequence is TGTGCCAGTACCTCCGGACAGGGGGGGTGGCAGCCCCAGCATTTT. Translated, it gives CASTSGQGGWQPQHF. The full variable domain, in which reference TRBV19 and TRBJ1-5 provide the parts outside the CDR3, is DGGITQSPKYLFRKEGQNVTLSCEQNLNHDAMYWYRQDPGQGLRLIYYSQIVNDFQKGDIAEGYSVSREKKESFPLTVTSAQKNPTAFYLCASTSGQGGWQPQHFGDGTRLSIL.

The table lists this clonotype with a few counts. The rearrangement joins TRBV2 to TRBJ1-5, with unresolved D. Trimming cost V 8 bases and J 6 bases, with 11 bases left between them. The CDR3 length is 12 residues. Germline CDR1 and CDR2: SNHLY and FYNNEI. CDR3 amino acids: CASGLEGQPQHF. CDR3 DNA: TGTGCCAGCGGGCTCGAGGGTCAGCCCCAGCATTTT.

A word on this clonotype: This may come from a read error, since a much larger clone is one base off. The chain uses TRBV27 and TRBJ1-5; no definite D call. V was pared by 8 bases and J by 0 bases, with 11 bases between. CDR1 and CDR2 from the germline V gene are MNHEY and SMNVEV (reference sequence). The CDR3 spans 14 residues. The CDR3 region has the DNA TGTGCCAGCCGACATACCGATAGCAATCAGCCCCAGCATTTT. It translates to CASRHTDSNQPQHF.

This clonotype has more than one count but fewer than ten. J is TRBJ2-7 and V is TRBV5-8; TRBD2 aligns across 8 bases. The ends lost 4 bases at V and 5 bases at J; junction bases unmatched: 5. The germline CDR1 and CDR2 sequences are SGHTS and YDEGEE. This CDR3 has 13 amino acids. The CDR3 here is CASSIKTSDEQYF. For the CDR3, the DNA is TGTGCCAGCAGCATAAAGACTAGCGACGAGCAGTACTTC.